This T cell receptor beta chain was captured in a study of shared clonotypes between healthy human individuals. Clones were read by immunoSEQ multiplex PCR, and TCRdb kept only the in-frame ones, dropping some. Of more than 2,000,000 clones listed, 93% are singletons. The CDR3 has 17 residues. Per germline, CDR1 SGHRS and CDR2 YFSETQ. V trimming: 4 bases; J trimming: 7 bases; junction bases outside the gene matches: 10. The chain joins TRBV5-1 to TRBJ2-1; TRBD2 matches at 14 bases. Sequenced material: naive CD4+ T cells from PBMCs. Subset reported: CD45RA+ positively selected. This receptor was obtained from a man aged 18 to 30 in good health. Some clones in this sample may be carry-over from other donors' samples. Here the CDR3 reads CASSTPGTSGGSNEQFF. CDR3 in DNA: TGCGCCAGCAGCACCCCCGGGACTAGCGGGGGTTCAAATGAGCAGTTCTTC.